These 3 T cell receptor beta chains were all obtained from the same sample, sequenced in a study of shared clonotypes between healthy human individuals. TCRdb keeps only in-frame clones here, not all; method: immunoSEQ multiplex PCR. The table lists roughly 1 million clones, 65% to 80% of them singletons. The specimen was memory CD4+ T cells sorted from blood. Subset in this sample: CD45RA-negative fraction. All receptors derive from a man younger than 35 in good health.

The chain employs TRBV30 and TRBJ2-5; 7 bases are a match to TRBD1. The DNA end is a closer match to TRBJ2-7, so the J assignment may be wrong. Germline-derived CDR1 and CDR2 are GTSNPN and SVGIG (reference sequence). CDR3 length: 16 amino acids. CDR3 nucleotides: TGTGCCTGGAGTGACGAAACGATGACAGGGCTCTACGAGCAGTACTTC. This gives the protein CAWSDETMTGLYEQYF.

The rearrangement uses TRBV19 and TRBJ2-1; D remains ambiguous. Trimming removed 3 bases at V and 0 bases at J, with 9 bases between. The germline V gene encodes CDR1 LNHDA and CDR2 SQIVND (reference sequence). The length of the CDR3 is 15 residues. CDR3 bases: TGTGCCAGTAGTATCAGCCAGTCCTCCTACAATGAGCAGTTCTTC. Its translation is CASSISQSSYNEQFF.

The rearrangement uses TRBV6-1 and TRBJ1-5, with a weak D call TRBD1 (5 bases). V gave up 6 bases and J gave up 3 bases, with 9 bases separating them. Per the germline V gene, CDR1 is MNHNS and CDR2 is SASEGT. The CDR3 has 13 amino acids. CDR3 DNA: TGTGCCAGCAGGCAGGGACTCAATCAGCCCCAGCATTTT. Translated, it gives CASRQGLNQPQHF.